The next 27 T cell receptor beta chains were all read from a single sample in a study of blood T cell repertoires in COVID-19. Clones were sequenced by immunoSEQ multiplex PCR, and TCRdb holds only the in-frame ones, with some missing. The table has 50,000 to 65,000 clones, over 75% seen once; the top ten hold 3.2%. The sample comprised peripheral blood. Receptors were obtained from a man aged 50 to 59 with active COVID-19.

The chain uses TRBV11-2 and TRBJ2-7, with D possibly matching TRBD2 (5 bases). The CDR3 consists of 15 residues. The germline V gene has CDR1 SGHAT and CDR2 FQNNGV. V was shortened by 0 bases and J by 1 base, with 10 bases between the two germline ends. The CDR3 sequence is CASSLEWTVSYEQYF. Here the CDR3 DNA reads TGTGCCAGCAGCTTAGAGTGGACTGTATCCTACGAGCAGTACTTC. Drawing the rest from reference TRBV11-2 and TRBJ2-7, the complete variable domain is EAGVAQSPRYKIIEKRQSVAFWCNPISGHATLYWYQQILGQGPKLLIQFQNNGVVDDSQLPKDRFSAERLKGVDSTLKIQPAKLEDSAVYLCASSLEWTVSYEQYFGPGTRLTVT.

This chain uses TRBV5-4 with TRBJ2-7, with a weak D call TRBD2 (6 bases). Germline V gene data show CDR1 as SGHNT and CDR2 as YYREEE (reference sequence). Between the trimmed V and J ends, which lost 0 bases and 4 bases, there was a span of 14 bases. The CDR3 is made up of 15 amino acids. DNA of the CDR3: TGTGCCAGCAGCTTGGCTCGGGCGGGATGGTACGAGCAGTACTTC. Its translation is CASSLARAGWYEQYF.

CDR3 bases: TGTGCCAGCAGCTTGGTTGATAGTGTGCAGTTCTTC. The encoded protein is CASSLVDSVQFF. The chain combines TRBV5-6 with TRBJ2-1; D is ambiguous. V dropped 0 bases and J dropped 12 bases, with 10 bases sitting between them. CDR1 and CDR2 from the germline V gene are SGHDT and YYEEEE. This CDR3 is built from 12 residues.

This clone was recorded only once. The CDR3: CASSYGGAEDTQYF. The CDR3 DNA follows: TGTGCCAGCAGTTATGGGGGGGCGGAAGATACGCAGTATTTT. The rearrangement joins TRBV6-6 to TRBJ2-3; tentatively, D is TRBD2 (7 bases). Between the trimmed V and J ends, which lost 3 bases and 5 bases, there was a span of 12 bases. CDR3 length: 14 residues. Germline values: CDR1 MNHNY, CDR2 SVGAGI (reference sequence).

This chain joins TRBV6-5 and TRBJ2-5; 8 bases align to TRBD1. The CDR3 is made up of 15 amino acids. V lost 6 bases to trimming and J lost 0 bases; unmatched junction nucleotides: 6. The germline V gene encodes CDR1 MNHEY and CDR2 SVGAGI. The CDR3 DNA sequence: TGTGCCAGCAGCCCGACGGGACAGGACCAAGAGACCCAGTACTTC. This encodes CASSPTGQDQETQYF.

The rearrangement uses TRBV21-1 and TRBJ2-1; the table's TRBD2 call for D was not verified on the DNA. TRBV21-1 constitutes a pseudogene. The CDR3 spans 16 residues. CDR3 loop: CASSKDLAEAYNEQFF. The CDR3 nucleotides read TGTGCCAGCAGCAAAGACTTGGCGGAGGCCTACAATGAGCAGTTCTTC.

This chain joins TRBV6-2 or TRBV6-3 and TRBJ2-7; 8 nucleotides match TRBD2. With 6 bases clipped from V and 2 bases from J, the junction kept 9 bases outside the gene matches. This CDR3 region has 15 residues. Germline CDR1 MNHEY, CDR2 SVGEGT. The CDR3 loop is CASSRGGAETYEQYF. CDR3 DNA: TGTGCCAGCAGCCGGGGGGGAGCGGAGACCTACGAGCAGTACTTC.

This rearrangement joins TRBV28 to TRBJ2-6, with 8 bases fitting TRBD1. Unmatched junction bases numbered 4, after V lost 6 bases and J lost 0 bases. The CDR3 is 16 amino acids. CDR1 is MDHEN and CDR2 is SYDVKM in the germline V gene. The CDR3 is CASRDRDTSGANVLTF. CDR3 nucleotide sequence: TGTGCCAGCAGGGACAGGGACACCTCTGGGGCCAACGTCCTGACTTTC. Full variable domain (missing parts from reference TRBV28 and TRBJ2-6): DVKVTQSSRYLVKRTGEKVFLECVQDMDHENMFWYRQDPGLGLRLIYFSYDVKMKEKGDIPEGYSVSREKKERFSLILESASTNQTSMYLCASRDRDTSGANVLTFGAGSRLTVL.

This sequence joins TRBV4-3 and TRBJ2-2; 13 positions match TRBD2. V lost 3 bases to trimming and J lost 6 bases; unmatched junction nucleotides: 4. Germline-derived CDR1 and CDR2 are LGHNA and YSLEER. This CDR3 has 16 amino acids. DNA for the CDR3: TGCGCCAGCAGCCACACAGGACTAGCGGGGGCCGGGGAGCTGTTTTTT. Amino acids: CASSHTGLAGAGELFF.

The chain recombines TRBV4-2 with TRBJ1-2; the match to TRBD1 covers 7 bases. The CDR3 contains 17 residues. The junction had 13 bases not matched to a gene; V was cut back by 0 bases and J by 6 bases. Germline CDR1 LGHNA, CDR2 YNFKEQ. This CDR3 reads CASSQDRPPGTANGYTF. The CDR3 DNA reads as TGTGCCAGCAGCCAAGATAGGCCCCCAGGGACAGCGAATGGCTACACCTTC.

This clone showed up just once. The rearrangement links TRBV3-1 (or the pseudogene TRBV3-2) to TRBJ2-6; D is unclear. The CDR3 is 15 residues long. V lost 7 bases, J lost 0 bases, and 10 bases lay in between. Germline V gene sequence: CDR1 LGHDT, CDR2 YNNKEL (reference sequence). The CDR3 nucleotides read TGTGCCAGCACCGTCCGGGTCTCTGGGGCCAACGTCCTGACTTTC. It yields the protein CASTVRVSGANVLTF.

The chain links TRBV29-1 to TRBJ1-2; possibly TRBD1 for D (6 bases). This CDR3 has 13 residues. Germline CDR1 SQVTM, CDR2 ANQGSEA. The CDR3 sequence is CTYLRTENYGYTF. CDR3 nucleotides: TGCACCTACCTAAGGACAGAAAACTATGGCTACACCTTC.

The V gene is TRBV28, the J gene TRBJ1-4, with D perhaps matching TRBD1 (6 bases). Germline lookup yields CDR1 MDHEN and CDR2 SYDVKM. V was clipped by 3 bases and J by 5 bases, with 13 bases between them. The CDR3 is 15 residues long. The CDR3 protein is CASSFMTGGNEKLFF. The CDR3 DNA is TGTGCCAGCAGTTTCATGACAGGAGGAAATGAAAAACTGTTTTTT.

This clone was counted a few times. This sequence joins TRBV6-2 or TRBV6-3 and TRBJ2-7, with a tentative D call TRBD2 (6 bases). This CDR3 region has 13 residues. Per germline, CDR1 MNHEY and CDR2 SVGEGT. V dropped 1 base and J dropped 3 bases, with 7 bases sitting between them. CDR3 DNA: TGTGCCAGCAGTTACTTGCGGGACTACGAGCAGTACTTC. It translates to CASSYLRDYEQYF.

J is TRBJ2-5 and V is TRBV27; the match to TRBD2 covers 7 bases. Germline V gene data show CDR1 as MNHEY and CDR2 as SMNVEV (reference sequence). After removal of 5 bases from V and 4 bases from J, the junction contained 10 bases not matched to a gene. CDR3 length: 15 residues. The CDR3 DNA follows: TGTGCCAGCAGTCTAAGACTAGCAACTGGAGAGACCCAGTACTTC. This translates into CASSLRLATGETQYF.

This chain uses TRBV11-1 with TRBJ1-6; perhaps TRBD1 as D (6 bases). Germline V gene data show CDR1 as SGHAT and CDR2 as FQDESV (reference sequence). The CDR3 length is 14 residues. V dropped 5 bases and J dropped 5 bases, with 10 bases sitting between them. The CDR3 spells CASSARGNNSPLHF. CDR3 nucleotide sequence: TGTGCCAGCAGCGCAAGGGGGAATAATTCACCCCTCCACTTT.

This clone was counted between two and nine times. The CDR3 DNA follows: TGTGCCAGCAGCCTTGACGGGACAGGGGGCAACACCATATATTTT. It translates to CASSLDGTGGNTIYF. The chain joins TRBV7-9 to TRBJ1-3; 12 nucleotides match TRBD1. This CDR3 spans 15 amino acids. The germline V gene has CDR1 SEHNR and CDR2 FQNEAQ (reference sequence). Trimming at V came to 5 bases and at J to 7 bases, leaving 6 bases not matched to a gene. Full variable domain (outside the CDR3, taken from reference TRBV7-9 and TRBJ1-3): DTGVSQNPRHKITKRGQNVTFRCDPISEHNRLYWYRQTLGQGPEFLTYFQNEAQLEKSRLLSDRFSAERPKGSFSTLEIQRTEQGDSAMYLCASSLDGTGGNTIYFGEGSWLTVV.

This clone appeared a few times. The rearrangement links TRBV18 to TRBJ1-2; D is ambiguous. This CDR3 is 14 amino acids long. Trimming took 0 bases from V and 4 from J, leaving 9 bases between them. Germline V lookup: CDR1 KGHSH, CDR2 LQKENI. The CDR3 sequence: CASSPPAQVYGYTF. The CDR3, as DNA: TGTGCCAGCTCACCACCGGCGCAGGTCTATGGCTACACCTTC.

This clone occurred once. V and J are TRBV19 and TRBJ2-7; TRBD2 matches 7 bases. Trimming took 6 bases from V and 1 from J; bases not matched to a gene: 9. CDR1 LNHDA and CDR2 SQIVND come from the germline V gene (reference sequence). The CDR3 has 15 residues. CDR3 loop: CASRQTGGRSYEQYF. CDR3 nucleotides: TGTGCCAGTAGGCAGACTGGCGGGAGATCCTACGAGCAGTACTTC.

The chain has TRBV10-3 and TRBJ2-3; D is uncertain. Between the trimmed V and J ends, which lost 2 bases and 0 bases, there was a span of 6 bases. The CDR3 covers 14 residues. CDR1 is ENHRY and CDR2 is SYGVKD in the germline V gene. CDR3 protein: CAISEISSTDTQYF. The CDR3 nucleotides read TGTGCCATCAGTGAGATCAGTAGCACAGATACGCAGTATTTT.

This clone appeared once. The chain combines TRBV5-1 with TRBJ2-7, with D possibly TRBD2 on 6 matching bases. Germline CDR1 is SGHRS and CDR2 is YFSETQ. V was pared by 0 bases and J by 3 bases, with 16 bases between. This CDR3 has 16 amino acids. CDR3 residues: CASSLGPTGLNYEQYF. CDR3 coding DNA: TGCGCCAGCAGCTTGGGCCCGACGGGACTTAACTACGAGCAGTACTTC.

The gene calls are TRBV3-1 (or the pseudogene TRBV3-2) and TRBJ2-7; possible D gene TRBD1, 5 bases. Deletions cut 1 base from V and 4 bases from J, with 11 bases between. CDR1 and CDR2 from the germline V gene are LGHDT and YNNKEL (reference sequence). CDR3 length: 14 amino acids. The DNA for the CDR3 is TGTGCCAGCAGCCAAGGCAGGGCTGGGTACGAGCAGTACTTC. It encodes CASSQGRAGYEQYF.

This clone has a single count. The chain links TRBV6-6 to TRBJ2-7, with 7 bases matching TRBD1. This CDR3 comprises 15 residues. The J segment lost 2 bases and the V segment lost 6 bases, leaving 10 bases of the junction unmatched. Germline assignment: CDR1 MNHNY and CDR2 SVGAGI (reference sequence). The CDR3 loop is CASRPTQGLAYEQYF. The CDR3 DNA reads TGTGCCAGCAGGCCCACACAGGGGCTCGCCTACGAGCAGTACTTC.

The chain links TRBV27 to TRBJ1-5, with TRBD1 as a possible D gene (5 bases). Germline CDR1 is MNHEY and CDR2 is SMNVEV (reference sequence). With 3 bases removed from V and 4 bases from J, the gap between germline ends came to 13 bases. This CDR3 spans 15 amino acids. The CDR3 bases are TGTGCCAGCAGTTTGAAGGCAGGGCTAAATCAGCCCCAGCATTTT. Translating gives CASSLKAGLNQPQHF.

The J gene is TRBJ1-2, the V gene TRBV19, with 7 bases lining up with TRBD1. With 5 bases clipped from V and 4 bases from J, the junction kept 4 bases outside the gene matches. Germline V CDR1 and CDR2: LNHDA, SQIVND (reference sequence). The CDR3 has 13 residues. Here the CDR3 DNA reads TGTGCCAGTAGTGGCGACAGGGTCTATGGCTACACCTTC. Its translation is CASSGDRVYGYTF.

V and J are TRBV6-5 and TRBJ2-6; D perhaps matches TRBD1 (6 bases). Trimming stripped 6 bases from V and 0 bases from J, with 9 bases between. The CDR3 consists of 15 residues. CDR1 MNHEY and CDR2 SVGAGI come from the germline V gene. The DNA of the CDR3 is TGTGCCAGCAGATTACAGGGCTCTGGGGCCAACGTCCTGACTTTC. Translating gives CASRLQGSGANVLTF.

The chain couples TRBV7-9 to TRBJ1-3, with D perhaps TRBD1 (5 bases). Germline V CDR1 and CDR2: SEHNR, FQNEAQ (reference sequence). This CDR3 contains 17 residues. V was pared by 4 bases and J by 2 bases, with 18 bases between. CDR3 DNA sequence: TGTGCCAGCAGCTCGGACCCAGGGATGGGCACTGGAAACACCATATATTTT. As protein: CASSSDPGMGTGNTIYF.